The T cell receptor (beta chain) under discussion was sequenced for a study of T cell repertoires in cytomegalovirus infection. Study as a whole: Matching HLA type and CMV infection were both indicated by public TCR beta signatures.

In this sample, this clonotype turned up many times. The CDR3 consists of 15 residues. V lost 5 bases to trimming and J lost 5 bases, with 15 bases between them. Germline CDR1 and CDR2: SGHVS and FQNEAQ. TCRdb passed the reads through MiXCR, listing each CDR3 protein once. Of some 320,000 distinct CDR3 sequences listed, around a tenth are singletons. This rearrangement joins TRBV7-8 to TRBJ2-2, with D maybe TRBD1 (6 bases). Specimen: PBMCs. This sequence was found in a human donor in good health (CMV status not recorded). Some clones in this sample may be carry-over from other donors' samples. Here the CDR3 DNA reads TGTGCCAGCAGCATCACCAGGGGTGGGACCGGGGAGCTGTTTTTT. This codes for CASSITRGGTGELFF.